Reported below is one TCR beta chain. Its matching antigen is unknown. Germline V gene data show CDR1 as SGHTA and CDR2 as FQGTGA. The CDR3 length is 17 residues. The data belong to a study of monozygotic twins with inflammatory bowel disease. General study findings and limits: Data gave no support to a single strong signal or clonotype associated with IBD.

Phlebotomy per donor yielded a single 2.5 ml blood sample. Per sample, reverse transcription was split into eight reactions. For each CDR3 protein, TCRdb gives one entry from its re-call of the 5' RACE reads, without DNA. The sample totals 120,000 to 150,000 distinct CDR3 sequences. The V and J genes are TRBV7-3 and TRBJ2-2; TCRdb's assignment of TRBD2 cannot be checked, as there is no DNA. Sequenced sample: blood. This clonotype originated in a human donor with ulcerative colitis or Crohn's disease, or a healthy co-twin of an affected twin (not recorded which). CDR3 in amino acids: CASSLVRASPNTGELFF.